Following are 25 T cell receptor beta chains from one sample sequenced in a study of response to subunit inactivated influenza vaccine. TCRdb reanalysed the RT-PCR reads using MiXCR and keeps one entry per CDR3 protein. This table holds approximately 520,000 distinct CDR3 sequences, approximately 15% found once. The sequences come from CD4+ T cells sorted from PBMCs, collected around 25 months after vaccination. All receptors derive from a man aged 50 to 69 who received an inactivated influenza vaccine.

This clonotype has a count of ten or more. This chain joins TRBV5-1 and TRBJ2-7; TRBD2 agrees at 11 bases. Germline trimming cut 0 bases from V and 10 bases from J; bases unmatched to any gene: 6. The CDR3 is 14 amino acids. Germline V lookup: CDR1 SGHRS, CDR2 YFSETQ. The CDR3 nucleotides read TGCGCCAGCAGCTTGGAACTAGCGGGGGCCAATCAGTACTTC. It translates to CASSLELAGANQYF.

The sample holds a few counts of this clonotype. The chain couples TRBV12-3 or TRBV12-4 to TRBJ2-7; D possibly matches TRBD1 or TRBD2 (5 bases each). Trimming removed 8 bases at V and 3 bases at J, with 17 bases between. The CDR3 totals 14 residues. As DNA, the CDR3 is TGTGCCAGCTCCGACAGCGCCGAGGGCTACGAGCAGTACTTC. Protein product: CASSDSAEGYEQYF.

This clonotype turned up a few times. The chain has TRBV3-1 and TRBJ1-2; D unresolved. Germline V gives CDR1 LGHDT, CDR2 YNNKEL (reference sequence). V gave up 1 base and J gave up 8 bases, with 14 bases separating them. The CDR3 consists of 14 residues. The CDR3 nucleotides are TGTGCCAGCAGCCAAGTACACTCCCAAGGCGGCTACACCTTC. This translates into CASSQVHSQGGYTF.

This clonotype was detected ten times or more. This sequence joins TRBV5-1 and TRBJ2-1; 11 bases fit TRBD2. Germline lookup yields CDR1 SGHRS and CDR2 YFSETQ. V was pared by 3 bases and J by 2 bases, with 4 bases of the junction left unmatched. CDR3 size: 16 residues. Here the CDR3 reads CASSYGTSGAYNEQFF. CDR3 nucleotides: TGCGCCAGCAGCTACGGGACTAGCGGCGCCTACAATGAGCAGTTCTTC. Variable domain in full (rest from reference TRBV5-1 and TRBJ2-1): KAGVTQTPRYLIKTRGQQVTLSCSPISGHRSVSWYQQTPGQGLQFLFEYFSETQRNKGNFPGRFSGRQFSNSRSEMNVSTLELGDSALYLCASSYGTSGAYNEQFFGPGTRLTVL.

This rearrangement joins TRBV6-2 or TRBV6-3 to TRBJ2-1; 10 nucleotides match TRBD1. The germline CDR1 and CDR2 sequences are MNHEY and SVGEGT. V lost 5 bases and J lost 8; bases outside the gene matches: 9. The CDR3 has 15 residues. Here the CDR3 DNA reads TGTGCCAGCAGTGAGCGGGACAGGGGTACCGATGAGCAGTTCTTC. Its protein product is CASSERDRGTDEQFF.

This chain uses TRBV4-1 with TRBJ1-2; weak D call: TRBD1 (5 bases). V lost 1 base, J lost 8 bases, and 11 bases lay in between. The CDR3 extends over 13 amino acids. In germline, CDR1 is MGHRA, CDR2 YSYEKL. Here the CDR3 DNA reads TGCGCCAGCAGCCAAGCCCCATGGGACGGCTACACCTTC. Its protein is CASSQAPWDGYTF.

The J gene is TRBJ2-5, the V gene TRBV6-5; either TRBD1 or TRBD2 may supply D (5 bases each). Germline assignment: CDR1 MNHEY and CDR2 SVGAGI. This CDR3 contains 15 residues. The V and J ends lost 2 bases and 1 base respectively, with 11 bases between them. CDR3 DNA: TGTGCCAGCAGTTACCGCCATGGGGGCCAAGAGACCCAGTACTTC. Translated, it gives CASSYRHGGQETQYF.

This chain joins TRBV3-1 and TRBJ2-1; 15 positions agree with TRBD2. The CDR3 consists of 16 residues. Trimming removed 7 bases from V and 9 bases from J; junction bases left unmatched: 10. The germline CDR1 and CDR2 sequences are LGHDT and YNNKEL (reference sequence). The CDR3 reads CASTRTSGGARGEQFF. As DNA, the CDR3 is TGTGCCAGCACCAGGACTAGCGGGGGGGCCAGGGGTGAGCAGTTCTTC.

This clonotype was observed many times. The chain links TRBV5-5 to TRBJ2-2; 7 nucleotides match TRBD1. The CDR3 has 13 amino acids. CDR1 is SGHKS and CDR2 is YYEKEE in the germline V gene (reference sequence). Trimming took 1 base from V and 6 from J; bases not matched to a gene: 0. CDR3 bases: TGTGCCAGCAGCTTGAGGGGGCCCGGGGAGCTGTTTTTT. It specifies CASSLRGPGELFF.

A few counts support this clonotype. The chain has TRBV30 and TRBJ1-4, with TRBD1 matching over 8 bases. The germline gives CDR1 GTSNPN, CDR2 SVGIG (reference sequence). The ends lost 2 bases at V and 10 bases at J; junction bases unmatched: 3. This CDR3 contains 12 residues. This CDR3 is CAWSQGAIKLFF. CDR3 coding DNA: TGTGCCTGGAGTCAGGGGGCGATAAAACTGTTTTTT. The full variable domain, with the rest looked up from reference TRBV30 and TRBJ1-4, is SQTIHQWPATLVQPVGSPLSLECTVEGTSNPNLYWYRQAAGRGLQLLFYSVGIGQISSEVPQNLSASRPQDRQFILSSKKLLLSDSGFYLCAWSQGAIKLFFGSGTQLSVL.

This clonotype was detected only a few times. The chain recombines TRBV29-1 with TRBJ1-5, with D hard to call. V was pared by 6 bases and J by 5 bases, with 14 bases between. The germline CDR1 and CDR2 sequences are SQVTM and ANQGSEA. This CDR3 is 13 amino acids long. CDR3 sequence reads: CSVLVALDQPQHF. Written as DNA, the CDR3 is TGCAGCGTCCTCGTGGCGCTTGATCAGCCCCAGCATTTT.

In this sample, this clonotype turned up many times. This rearrangement joins TRBV20-1 to TRBJ2-7, with 10 positions matching TRBD1. The J segment lost 0 bases and the V segment lost 5 bases, leaving 13 bases of the junction unmatched. This CDR3 spans 17 amino acids. Germline lookup yields CDR1 DFQATT and CDR2 SNEGSKA (reference sequence). The CDR3, as DNA: TGCAGTGCTCTCAGCTCTAAGACAGGGGGCGTCTCCTACGAGCAGTACTTC. Its translation: CSALSSKTGGVSYEQYF.

This clonotype turned up a few times. The chain is built from TRBV29-1 and TRBJ1-1; 8 nucleotides line up with TRBD1. The CDR3 length is 14 residues. Trimming removed 5 bases from V and 3 bases from J; junction bases left unmatched: 8. From germline, CDR1 is SQVTM and CDR2 ANQGSEA. CDR3: CSVHRTGRYTEAFF. CDR3 in DNA: TGCAGCGTTCATAGGACAGGGCGGTACACTGAAGCTTTCTTT.

CDR3 in amino acids: CASSGNMNTEAFF. CDR3 nucleotide sequence: TGTGCCAGCAGCGGGAACATGAACACTGAAGCTTTCTTT. The chain couples TRBV3-1 to TRBJ1-1; no reliable D call. Germline CDR1 reads LGHDT; CDR2 reads YNNKEL (reference sequence). The CDR3 runs to 13 residues. The V gene lost 5 bases and the J gene lost 0 bases, with 7 bases spanning the gap.

The chain employs TRBV2 and TRBJ2-2; 13 nucleotides line up with TRBD2. The CDR3 runs 15 residues. The trim removed 9 bases at V and 7 bases at J, leaving 8 bases unmatched. The germline V gene has CDR1 SNHLY and CDR2 FYNNEI. The DNA of the CDR3 is TGTGCCAGTCGGACTAGCGGGAGTTTTGGCGGGGAGCTGTTTTTT. Translation: CASRTSGSFGGELFF.

This clonotype appeared a few times. This sequence joins TRBV28 and TRBJ2-7; D gene unclear. The CDR3 is 12 residues long. The germline gives CDR1 MDHEN, CDR2 SYDVKM. The V end lost 6 bases, the J end lost 0 bases, and 6 bases lay between the germline ends. The CDR3 region is CASSRISYEQYF. For the CDR3, the DNA is TGTGCCAGCAGCCGAATCTCCTACGAGCAGTACTTC.

V usage is TRBV5-1 and J usage is TRBJ2-3; D may be TRBD2 (5 bases). V shed 1 base and J shed 4 bases, with 16 bases lying between them. Germline values: CDR1 SGHRS, CDR2 YFSETQ. The CDR3 contains 16 residues. CDR3 in amino acids: CASSLRLSGGADTQYF. In nucleotides, the CDR3 is TGCGCCAGCAGCTTGCGCCTCTCCGGAGGCGCAGATACGCAGTATTTT.

The chain carries TRBV9 and TRBJ2-3, with 7 bases identical to TRBD2. With V trimmed by 6 bases and J by 0 bases, 10 bases remained unmatched. The V gene's germline CDR1 is SGDLS and CDR2 YYNGEE. The CDR3 spans 16 residues. This chain's CDR3 is CASTWGGVSSTDTQYF. Here the CDR3 DNA reads TGTGCCAGCACCTGGGGAGGGGTGAGCAGCACAGATACGCAGTATTTT.

The table lists this clonotype with a few counts. The gene calls are TRBV5-6 and TRBJ1-1, with D perhaps TRBD1 (5 bases). CDR3 size: 13 residues. Trimming pared 1 base from V and 5 bases from J, leaving 9 bases between. The germline V gene has CDR1 SGHDT and CDR2 YYEEEE. This CDR3 is CASSLNGATEAFF. CDR3 bases: TGTGCCAGCAGCTTGAATGGGGCAACTGAAGCTTTCTTT.

There are a few counts of this clonotype. The chain has TRBV30 and TRBJ1-5, with TRBD1 as a possible D gene (5 bases). The CDR3 consists of 13 residues. The germline CDR1 and CDR2 sequences are GTSNPN and SVGIG (reference sequence). V shed 2 bases and J shed 4 bases, with 9 bases lying between them. The CDR3 loop reads CAWSSGRNQPQHF. The DNA for the CDR3 is TGTGCCTGGAGTTCAGGGCGAAATCAGCCCCAGCATTTT.

This clonotype was seen ten or more times. CDR3 nucleotide sequence: TGCAGCCTTTGGTTAGCGGGAGTTGATACGCAGTATTTT. Translating it yields CSLWLAGVDTQYF. The gene calls are TRBV29-1 and TRBJ2-3; 9 bases are shared with TRBD2. Germline trimming cut 8 bases from V and 6 bases from J; bases unmatched to any gene: 9. The CDR3 spans 13 residues. Per germline, CDR1 SQVTM and CDR2 ANQGSEA.

This clonotype has more than one count but fewer than ten. The rearrangement uses TRBV18 and TRBJ1-3, with 7 bases lining up with TRBD1. This CDR3 is built from 19 residues. Germline values: CDR1 KGHSH, CDR2 LQKENI. V shed 3 bases, J shed 0 bases, and the junction held 14 bases outside the gene matches. CDR3 in DNA: TGTGCCAGCTCACCCTACGTAGATGGACAGGCCCTCTCTGGAAACACCATATATTTT. Translation: CASSPYVDGQALSGNTIYF.

V is TRBV4-2 and J is TRBJ2-1; 8 bases match TRBD2. V was pared by 4 bases and J by 0 bases, with 5 bases of the junction left unmatched. CDR3 length equals 16 residues. CDR1 and CDR2 from the germline V gene are LGHNA and YNFKEQ. CDR3 residues: CASSRAGTSSYNEQFF. The CDR3 nucleotides are TGTGCCAGCAGCCGAGCCGGGACTAGCTCCTACAATGAGCAGTTCTTC.

Note on this clonotype: One junction end disagrees with the germline gene, perhaps due to a read error. The chain carries TRBV5-3 and TRBJ2-3, with 8 bases identical to TRBD2. TRBV5-3 is an open reading frame, and its role is uncertain. CDR3 length: 16 residues. CDR3 protein: CASSLAIAGPTDTQYF. The CDR3 nucleotides are TGTGCCAGCAGCTTGGCGATAGCGGGGCCCACAGATACGCAGTATTTT.

J is TRBJ1-5 and V is TRBV28; D is perhaps TRBD1 (6 bases). Trimming shortened V by 4 bases and J by 6 bases, and 19 bases separated the two germline ends. Germline values: CDR1 MDHEN, CDR2 SYDVKM. This CDR3 contains 16 residues. The CDR3 reads CASSSGARSSGQPQHF. CDR3 coding DNA: TGTGCCAGCAGTTCAGGGGCGCGGAGTTCAGGTCAGCCCCAGCATTTT. Together with reference TRBV28 and TRBJ1-5, the CDR3 gives the full variable domain: DVKVTQSSRYLVKRTGEKVFLECVQDMDHENMFWYRQDPGLGLRLIYFSYDVKMKEKGDIPEGYSVSREKKERFSLILESASTNQTSMYLCASSSGARSSGQPQHFGDGTRLSIL.